Listed here is a single T cell receptor (beta chain). Its antigen is not known. The sample comes from a study of blood T cells in healthy people across ages. Regarding the study as a whole: Roughly linear declines in TCR beta diversity per million T cells occurred with age.

The CDR3 has 16 residues. The V gene end was trimmed by 3 bases and the J gene end by 1 base; junction bases not matched to a gene: 6. The germline CDR1 and CDR2 sequences are LGHDT and YNNKEL (reference sequence). Alongside a J-beta primer mix, a sample-barcoded 5' primer served in a second PCR lasting about 7 to 12 cycles. A 12-random-nucleotide template-switch adaptor tagged each cDNA molecule. All samples gave at least 2.5 million CDR3-containing paired-end reads. TCRdb reprocessed the 5' RACE reads with MiXCR, giving one entry per CDR3 protein. The data hold hundreds of thousands of distinct CDR3 sequences, with under 55% observed a single time. Peripheral blood, about 9.4 milliliters per donor, was collected.

The TCR comes from a man older than 75 in good health. This chain links TRBV3-1 with TRBJ2-5, with 9 bases identical to TRBD1. The sequencing input was blood. Here the CDR3 reads CASSHGGGQGQETQYF. The CDR3 nucleotides are TGTGCCAGCAGCCATGGTGGGGGACAGGGCCAAGAGACCCAGTACTTC.